The 3 T cell receptor beta chains below come from one sample, sequenced in a study of cytomegalovirus exposure and HLA in healthy donors. A multiplex PCR was run with 60 Vbeta primers and 13 Jbeta primers. This table comes from immunoSEQ multiplex PCR, and its TCRdb copy is limited to in-frame clones, with some not included. Here the sample spans 150,000 to 200,000 clones, approximately 77% being singletons. The material sequenced was PBMCs. Receptors originate from a man between 50 and 59 years old in good health and CMV-seropositive.

The chain couples TRBV5-4 to TRBJ2-5, with D unresolved. Trimming shortened V by 0 bases and J by 2 bases, and 14 bases separated the two germline ends. The CDR3 runs to 16 residues. CDR1 and CDR2 (germline): SGHNT, YYREEE (reference sequence). The CDR3 DNA follows: TGTGCCAGCAGCTTGGATGAGAGATTCTATCAAGAGACCCAGTACTTC. Amino acids: CASSLDERFYQETQYF.

This chain links TRBV6-6 with TRBJ1-2, with 8 bases matching TRBD1. The CDR3 extends over 14 amino acids. After removal of 5 bases from V and 3 bases from J, the junction contained 5 bases not matched to a gene. The germline V gene encodes CDR1 MNHNY and CDR2 SVGAGI (reference sequence). The CDR3 bases are TGTGCCAGCAGTCACGGACAGGGCGACTATGGCTACACCTTC. It is translated as CASSHGQGDYGYTF.

The chain combines TRBV18 with TRBJ1-4; weak D call: TRBD1 (5 bases). This CDR3 has 14 amino acids. Germline V gene sequence: CDR1 KGHSH, CDR2 LQKENI. Trimming removed 3 bases at V and 4 bases at J, with 9 bases between. The chain's CDR3 is CASSPGRINEKLFF. The DNA of the CDR3 is TGTGCCAGCTCACCGGGGCGGATTAATGAAAAACTGTTTTTT.